This T cell receptor beta chain was recovered during a study of metastatic and nonmetastatic thyroid tumors. About the study: The comparison covered peripheral blood and tumor or nodule tissue in malignant and benign thyroid patients.

Treatment of any kind had been given to no patient before thyroid surgery. Germline assignment: CDR1 SGHVS and CDR2 FQNEAQ. CDR3 length equals 17 residues. Between the trimmed V and J ends, which lost 1 base and 0 bases, there was a span of 15 bases. TCRdb ran MiXCR on the PCR reads. The table has some 8,400 clones, over 25% seen once. Sequenced: tumor tissue. The source is a female donor with papillary thyroid cancer or a benign thyroid nodule (not recorded which). Some clones in this sample may be carry-over from other donors' samples. This chain connects TRBV7-8 to TRBJ1-2; a weak D match, TRBD1 (5 bases). CDR3 loop: CASSLGTPGPSNYGYTF. The CDR3 DNA follows: TGTGCCAGCAGCTTAGGGACACCGGGCCCGTCTAACTATGGCTACACCTTC.